The 19 T cell receptor beta chains listed next were all sequenced from one sample in a study of CD8+CD57+ T cells in acquired aplastic anemia. Flow cytometry had shown expanded CD8+CD57+ cells in the patients chosen for sequencing. Genomic DNA acted as the template from which TCR beta VDJ combination and CDR3 sequence profiling were carried out. One entry per CDR3 protein results from TCRdb running MiXCR on the reads. Of roughly 500,000 distinct CDR3 sequences listed, under 40% are singletons. The sequenced sample was sorted CD4+, CD8+, or CD8+CD57+ T cells (not recorded which) from PBMCs. These receptors were collected from a human donor with aplastic anemia.

V gene TRBV7-9 combines with J gene TRBJ1-4, with 8 bases lining up with TRBD1. J gave up 5 bases and V 4 bases, and 3 bases lay outside the gene matches. Germline assignment: CDR1 SEHNR and CDR2 FQNEAQ (reference sequence). This CDR3 contains 14 residues. The CDR3 is CASSYRGENEKLFF. For the CDR3, the DNA is TGTGCCAGCAGCTACAGGGGGGAGAATGAAAAACTGTTTTTT.

The chain is built from TRBV25-1 and TRBJ1-6, with 8 bases lining up with TRBD1. CDR1 is MGHDK and CDR2 is SYGVNS in the germline V gene. The junction had 9 bases not matched to a gene; V was cut back by 4 bases and J by 7 bases. The CDR3 is 16 residues long. The CDR3 is CASSAMDRADNSPLHF. CDR3 DNA sequence: TGTGCCAGCAGTGCTATGGACAGGGCAGACAATTCACCCCTCCACTTT.

In its sample, this clonotype was seen many times. The chain is built from TRBV7-2 and TRBJ1-6, with D maybe TRBD1 (6 bases). From germline, CDR1 is SGHTA and CDR2 FQGNSA. The CDR3 is made up of 12 amino acids. V shed 10 bases and J shed 7 bases, with 11 bases lying between them. The CDR3 here is CATQGDNSPLHF. CDR3 sequence (DNA): TGTGCCACACAGGGAGACAATTCACCCCTCCACTTT.

There are many counts of this clonotype. The chain has TRBV29-1 and TRBJ2-6, with D perhaps given as TRBD1 or TRBD2 (6 bases each). V lost 4 bases to trimming and J lost 0 bases, with 13 bases between them. Germline V gives CDR1 SQVTM, CDR2 ANQGSEA. This CDR3 is built from 16 residues. CDR3 DNA: TGCAGCGTTGCGCGGGACACCGACTCTGGGGCCAACGTCCTGACTTTC. Protein: CSVARDTDSGANVLTF.

This chain connects TRBV4-2 to TRBJ1-4, with 8 bases fitting TRBD1. CDR1 LGHNA and CDR2 YNFKEQ come from the germline V gene. The V gene end was trimmed by 5 bases and the J gene end by 7 bases; junction bases not matched to a gene: 12. This CDR3 has 16 amino acids. The DNA for the CDR3 is TGTGCCAGCAGCAACGACCGTGGGACAGGTGCTGAAAAACTGTTTTTT. This gives the protein CASSNDRGTGAEKLFF.

The V and J genes are TRBV12-3 or TRBV12-4 and TRBJ2-3; no reliable D call. Trimming removed 3 bases at V and 2 bases at J, with 9 bases between. The CDR3 consists of 14 residues. The chain's CDR3 is CASSFSKVTDTQYF. CDR3 DNA: TGTGCCAGCAGTTTCAGCAAGGTCACAGATACGCAGTATTTT.

With respect to this clonotype: A much larger clone sits a single nucleotide away, making a read error possible. It is likely a read error, because the conserved phenylalanine at the end of the CDR3 is missing. This rearrangement joins TRBV20-1 to TRBJ1-2; TRBD1 might be the D (5 bases). Germline V gene sequence: CDR1 DFQATT, CDR2 SNEGSKA (reference sequence). Trimming took off 6 bases at V and 2 bases at J, with 13 bases between the two ends. This CDR3 contains 13 residues. The CDR3 nucleotides are TGCAGTGCCCTCCCGACAGTCAACTATGGCTACACCCTC. Its translation is CSALPTVNYGYTL.

Comment on this clonotype: One base away lies a much larger clone, so this may be a sequencing read error. The chain recombines TRBV20-1 with TRBJ2-5; D is perhaps TRBD1 (5 bases). Looked up from germline, CDR1 is DFQATT and CDR2 is SNEGSKA (reference sequence). CDR3 length: 12 amino acids. The CDR3 region has the DNA TGCAGTGAGACAGCGCTTCAAGAGACCCATTACTTC. Translated: CSETALQETHYF.

This clonotype occurred many times. V gene TRBV7-6 combines with J gene TRBJ1-3; D uncertain. The V end lost 8 bases, the J end lost 4 bases, and 15 bases lay between the germline ends. There are 14 residues in the CDR3. CDR1 is SGHVS, CDR2 FNYEAQ, per germline. This CDR3 is CASSFGVGGNTIYF. The CDR3 DNA reads as TGTGCCAGCTCTTTTGGTGTGGGAGGAAACACCATATATTTT.

This clonotype was detected a few times. This chain connects TRBV19 to TRBJ1-2; the match to TRBD1 covers 7 bases. The germline V gene has CDR1 LNHDA and CDR2 SQIVND (reference sequence). V trimming: 5 bases; J trimming: 3 bases; junction bases outside the gene matches: 12. CDR3 length equals 16 residues. The CDR3 loop reads CASSFFPRQGHYGYTF. Here the CDR3 DNA reads TGTGCCAGTAGTTTTTTTCCCCGACAGGGCCACTATGGCTACACCTTC. The full variable domain, in which reference TRBV19 and TRBJ1-2 provide the parts outside the CDR3, is DGGITQSPKYLFRKEGQNVTLSCEQNLNHDAMYWYRQDPGQGLRLIYYSQIVNDFQKGDIAEGYSVSREKKESFPLTVTSAQKNPTAFYLCASSFFPRQGHYGYTFGSGTRLTVV.

This clonotype was counted at least ten times. The rearrangement uses TRBV2 and TRBJ2-7, with D possibly TRBD2 on 5 matching bases. The CDR3 spans 15 residues. V lost 1 base, J lost 2 bases, and 12 bases lay in between. Germline V gene sequence: CDR1 SNHLY, CDR2 FYNNEI. The CDR3 loop is CASSEDGVGAYEQYF. The CDR3 DNA sequence: TGTGCCAGCAGTGAAGACGGGGTAGGCGCCTACGAGCAGTACTTC.

This clonotype was recorded many times. J is TRBJ1-4 and V is TRBV19, with TRBD1 identical over 7 bases. The CDR3 has 14 residues. V gave up 1 base and J gave up 7 bases; unmatched junction bases: 3. Germline V CDR1 and CDR2: LNHDA, SQIVND (reference sequence). The CDR3 here is CASSIGGTAEKLFF. The CDR3 DNA reads as TGTGCCAGTAGTATAGGGGGGACAGCTGAAAAACTGTTTTTT.

This clonotype was detected ten times or more. The chain combines TRBV10-3 with TRBJ1-5; D is unresolved. The CDR3 loop spans 15 amino acids. V dropped 3 bases and J dropped 0 bases, with 9 bases sitting between them. CDR1 and CDR2 (germline): ENHRY, SYGVKD. The CDR3 sequence is CAISDSEVSNQPQHF. In DNA, the CDR3 is TGTGCCATCAGTGACAGTGAGGTTAGCAATCAGCCCCAGCATTTT.

This clonotype came up many times. V usage is TRBV2 and J usage is TRBJ2-3; 7 bases agree with TRBD2. The germline V gene encodes CDR1 SNHLY and CDR2 FYNNEI. Trimming took 6 bases from V and 0 from J; bases not matched to a gene: 3. The CDR3 is 14 residues long. The CDR3 sequence: CASRSGASTDTQYF. CDR3 sequence (DNA): TGTGCCAGCAGGAGCGGGGCTAGCACAGATACGCAGTATTTT.

This clonotype was observed many times. The chain recombines TRBV2 with TRBJ2-3, with TRBD2 matching over 8 bases. The CDR3 covers 13 residues. The V gene end was trimmed by 8 bases and the J gene end by 1 base; junction bases not matched to a gene: 2. Germline values: CDR1 SNHLY, CDR2 FYNNEI. CDR3 amino acids: CASHGGGTDTQYF. In DNA form, the CDR3 reads TGTGCCAGCCACGGGGGGGGCACAGATACGCAGTATTTT.

This clonotype was seen a single time. A read error is possible here, since a much larger clone lies one base away. This sequence joins TRBV6-2 or TRBV6-3 and TRBJ2-7; D is perhaps TRBD1 (6 bases). Germline V gives CDR1 MNHEY, CDR2 SVGEGT. Trimming removed 2 bases from V and 3 bases from J, with 8 bases in between. The CDR3 consists of 13 residues. The CDR3 DNA follows: TGTGCCAGCAGTTACGACAGGTTCTACGAGCAGTACTTC. It yields the protein CASSYDRFYEQYF.

The chain uses TRBV19 and TRBJ1-1; the D gene is possibly TRBD1 (6 bases). Trimming stripped 6 bases from V and 6 bases from J, with 17 bases between. This CDR3 spans 14 amino acids. Germline CDR1 LNHDA, CDR2 SQIVND (reference sequence). For the CDR3, the DNA is TGTGCCAGTAGGCTAGCTAGGGGGATCGCTGAAGCTTTCTTT. It translates to CASRLARGIAEAFF.

The table lists this clonotype with many counts. The CDR3 region has the DNA TGTGCCAGCAGCCAAGATGAGAGGGAGACGCCCCAGCATTTT. As protein: CASSQDERETPQHF. This rearrangement joins TRBV4-2 to TRBJ1-5; D call uncertain. The V gene's germline CDR1 is LGHNA and CDR2 YNFKEQ. This CDR3 region has 14 residues. V was trimmed by 0 bases and J by 9 bases, leaving 12 bases between them.

This clonotype was seen many times. The V gene is TRBV24-1, the J gene TRBJ2-1; D is undetermined. Looked up from germline, CDR1 is KGHDR and CDR2 is SFDVKD. The V gene lost 4 bases and the J gene lost 5 bases, with 11 bases spanning the gap. The CDR3 runs to 14 residues. DNA of the CDR3: TGTGCCACCAGTGAAGAACAGCCTAACAATGAGCAGTTCTTC. It specifies CATSEEQPNNEQFF.